The present T cell receptor (beta chain) was sequenced within a study of human T cells and chemical hapten exposure. Study-level points and caveats: TCRs above 1 in 1000 frequency stayed constant with DPC sensitization.

V lost 2 bases and J lost 5, with 21 bases in between. This CDR3 has 17 amino acids. TCRdb redid the calling of the 5' RACE reads with MiXCR, one entry per CDR3 protein. The sample shows tens of thousands of distinct CDR3 sequences, about 7.7% of them seen only once. The table lists this clonotype with a few counts. Its target is unknown. Sequencing started from total RNA isolated from unfractionated whole blood. This chain uses TRBV12-3 or TRBV12-4 with TRBJ1-2, with TRBD1 as a possible D gene (6 bases). This receptor was identified in a male donor in good health. CDR3 sequence (DNA): TGTGCCAGCAGTTTATACCTACTCCAAGGGGGAGTTTATGGCTACACCTTC. Protein product: CASSLYLLQGGVYGYTF.